This T cell receptor (beta chain) was obtained from a study of T-cell reconstitution after alpha-beta-depleted transplantation in children. Unique molecular identifiers tagged the TCRbeta library. TCRdb re-derived calls from the PCR reads in MiXCR, one entry per CDR3 protein. The sample has about 360,000 distinct CDR3 sequences; about 14% are singletons. The CDR3 is 12 amino acids. Germline CDR1 LGHDT, CDR2 YNNKEL (reference sequence). Germline trimming cut 6 bases from V and 7 bases from J; bases unmatched to any gene: 5. The receptor was isolated from a human donor who donated a stem cell graft to a child with Fanconi anemia. The chain uses TRBV3-1 and TRBJ1-1, with 7 bases identical to TRBD1. Sequencing was performed on PBMCs, taken from the stem cell graft. CDR3 nucleotides: TGTGCCAGCAGTCAACAGGGGCTTGAAGCTTTCTTT. The encoded protein is CASSQQGLEAFF.